This T cell receptor (beta chain) was recorded in a study of blood T cell repertoires in COVID-19. Study summary: The origin of the acute and convalescent COVID-19 samples was the United States, Italy and Spain. From T cells, B-cell-depleted T cells, or PBMCs came the material, which was cDNA or gDNA.

Under the authors' procedure: From reference gene primer amplification, estimates of nucleated cell counts were derived. Sequencing used immunoSEQ multiplex PCR; TCRdb keeps in-frame clones, though not all of them. The V and J calls and clone size are taken from that table; D and trimming were inferred from the DNA. The sample contains tens of thousands of clones, approximately 83% of which appear only once. Germline V gene data show CDR1 as SGHAT and CDR2 as FQNNGV. The V and J ends lost 1 base and 0 bases respectively, with 8 bases between them. The CDR3 sequence is 15 residues long. The rearrangement uses TRBV11-2 and TRBJ2-3; D unresolved. Material for sequencing was peripheral blood. This receptor was taken from a human donor in a cohort sampled during active COVID-19. The CDR3 DNA sequence: TGTGCCAGCAGCTTAGTTGCGTTCAGCACAGATACGCAGTATTTT. Translated: CASSLVAFSTDTQYF.